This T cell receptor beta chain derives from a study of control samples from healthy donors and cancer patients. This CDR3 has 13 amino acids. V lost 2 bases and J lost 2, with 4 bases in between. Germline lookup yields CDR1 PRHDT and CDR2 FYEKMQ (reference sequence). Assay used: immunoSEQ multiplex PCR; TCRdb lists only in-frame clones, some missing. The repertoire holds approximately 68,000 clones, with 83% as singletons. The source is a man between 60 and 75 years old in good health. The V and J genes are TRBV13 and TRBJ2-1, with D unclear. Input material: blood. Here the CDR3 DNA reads TGTGCCAGCAGCTTACTCACCTACAATGAGCAGTTCTTC. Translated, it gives CASSLLTYNEQFF.